This T cell receptor beta chain was observed in a study of follicular helper T cells after annual influenza vaccination. For the study at large: Blood was drawn on days 0, 7 and 28 after vaccination.

Time point denoted: 2015-2016 season, 7 days after influenza vaccination. No donor had influenza vaccine in the prior 6 months; all lived in the community. TCRdb keeps only in-frame clones here, not all; method: immunoSEQ multiplex PCR. In the table there are about 800 clones, 65% to 75% of which are singletons. Specimen: CXCR5+ CD38+ circulating T follicular helper cells from blood, collected 7 days after influenza vaccination. Documented subset: circulating Tfh, non-naive CD4+CXCR5+PD-1+ (ICOS+CD38+ or ICOS-CD38-). This TCR derives from an adult who received the influenza vaccine.

The CDR3 coding sequence is TGTGCCAGCAGCCCGAGTCGACAGGCAGCCCAGCATTTT. Protein product: CASSPSRQAAQHF. The chain links TRBV7-3 to TRBJ1-5; tentatively, D is TRBD1 (6 bases). Per the germline V gene, CDR1 is SGHTA and CDR2 is FQGTGA. Trimming left V 5 bases short and J 11 bases short, with 16 bases between. This CDR3 is 13 amino acids long.